Described below is a single T cell receptor (beta chain) sequence and its context. This record belongs to a study of shared clonotypes between healthy human individuals. The V and J ends lost 5 bases and 4 bases respectively, with 14 bases between them. The CDR3 consists of 14 residues. Germline values: CDR1 SEHNR, CDR2 FQNEAQ (reference sequence). Clones were read by immunoSEQ multiplex PCR, and TCRdb kept only the in-frame ones, dropping some. The sample holds approximately 980,000 clones, about three quarters seen once. The receptor's source is a man between 18 and 29 years old in good health. Sequencing used memory CD4+ T cells sorted from blood. Documented subset: CD45RA-negative fraction. The chain employs TRBV7-9 and TRBJ2-5; D assignment may be TRBD1 or TRBD2 (5 bases each). DNA of the CDR3: TGTGCCAGCAGCCTGGGGACGGCTAGAGAGACCCAGTACTTC. Protein product: CASSLGTARETQYF.